These 23 T cell receptor beta chains share one sample of origin, sequenced in a study of blood T cells in healthy people across ages. A J-beta primer mix and a sample-barcoded 5' primer were used in a second PCR of about 7 to 11 cycles. TCRdb analysed the 5' RACE reads with MiXCR anew, one entry per CDR3 protein. The sample carries 890,000 or so distinct CDR3 sequences, approximately 59% recorded once. The sequenced sample was blood. The receptors shown here come from a man aged 30 to 45 in good health.

The gene calls are TRBV29-1 and TRBJ2-4; D may be TRBD1 (6 bases). V lost 4 bases, J lost 9 bases, and 10 bases lay in between. This CDR3 comprises 11 residues. Germline V CDR1 and CDR2: SQVTM, ANQGSEA. The CDR3: CSVAGDGIQYF. In DNA form, the CDR3 reads TGCAGCGTTGCAGGGGATGGCATTCAGTACTTC.

This clonotype turned up a few times. The chain joins TRBV12-3 or TRBV12-4 to TRBJ1-6, with TRBD1 matching over 7 bases. The CDR3 has 13 amino acids. J gave up 13 bases and V 2 bases, and 5 bases lay outside the gene matches. CDR3 DNA sequence: TGTGCCAGCAGTTTACCGACAGGGCCGCCCCTCCACTTT. Its translation: CASSLPTGPPLHF.

The chain has TRBV6-5 and TRBJ1-2; D perhaps matches TRBD1 (6 bases). The germline V gene encodes CDR1 MNHEY and CDR2 SVGAGI. Between the trimmed V and J ends, which lost 0 bases and 3 bases, there was a span of 14 bases. This CDR3 has 16 amino acids. In DNA form, the CDR3 reads TGTGCCAGCAGTTACTCCTTGGGGGACAACTACTATGGCTACACCTTC. Translation: CASSYSLGDNYYGYTF.

The chain employs TRBV28 and TRBJ2-7; possible D gene TRBD2, 5 bases. Trimming shortened V by 7 bases and J by 5 bases, and 33 bases separated the two germline ends. Germline CDR1 MDHEN, CDR2 SYDVKM. The CDR3 length is 19 residues. The CDR3 nucleotides read TGTGCCAGCACCAATCCCTTTGGAGGAAACGGGCCATATTACCACGAGCAGTACTTC. Its translation: CASTNPFGGNGPYYHEQYF.

The chain has TRBV12-3 or TRBV12-4 and TRBJ1-5, with D perhaps matching TRBD1 (5 bases). This CDR3 has 14 amino acids. V lost 2 bases, J lost 7 bases, and 12 bases lay in between. The CDR3 coding sequence is TGTGCCAGCAGTTTAAAGGCTGAGGGGCAGCCCCAGCATTTT. Amino acid sequence: CASSLKAEGQPQHF.

The chain couples TRBV29-1 to TRBJ2-7; a weak D match, TRBD1 (5 bases). The CDR3 is 12 amino acids. V lost 5 bases and J 1 base, leaving 9 bases between the germline ends. The germline V gene has CDR1 SQVTM and CDR2 ANQGSEA. As DNA, the CDR3 is TGCAGCGTTACTCAGGGTTCCTACGAGCAGTACTTC. Residues: CSVTQGSYEQYF.

The chain employs TRBV20-1 and TRBJ2-3; D possibly corresponds to TRBD2 (6 bases). This CDR3 is 12 amino acids long. CDR1 DFQATT and CDR2 SNEGSKA come from the germline V gene (reference sequence). Trimming shortened V by 6 bases and J by 1 base, and 8 bases separated the two germline ends. CDR3 sequence reads: CSAGRRTDTQYF. The CDR3 nucleotides read TGCAGTGCAGGGAGGCGCACAGATACGCAGTATTTT.

This chain uses TRBV9 with TRBJ2-1; D gene ambiguous. V was pared by 0 bases and J by 8 bases, with 9 bases between. The CDR3 contains 13 residues. Per germline, CDR1 SGDLS and CDR2 YYNGEE. Here the CDR3 reads CASSVEHSHEQFF. The DNA of the CDR3 is TGTGCCAGCAGCGTAGAGCACAGCCATGAGCAGTTCTTC.

The CDR3 nucleotides are TGTGCCAGCAGCGTAAACTCCGGGACGCCCAGCTACGAGCAGTACTTC. Translated, it gives CASSVNSGTPSYEQYF. The chain carries TRBV7-2 and TRBJ2-7, with D perhaps assigned TRBD1 or TRBD2 (5 bases each). Germline CDR1 reads SGHTA; CDR2 reads FQGNSA. There are 16 residues in the CDR3. Deletions cut 5 bases from V and 3 bases from J, with 20 bases between.

This clonotype appeared many times. J is TRBJ2-5 and V is TRBV2; possibly TRBD2 for D (5 bases). The CDR3 extends over 13 amino acids. CDR1 is SNHLY and CDR2 is FYNNEI in the germline V gene. Trimming cost V 6 bases and J 0 bases, with 8 bases left between them. The CDR3 spells CASSRGNQETQYF. The CDR3 DNA is TGTGCCAGCAGCAGAGGGAACCAAGAGACCCAGTACTTC.

This clonotype was picked up many times. The junction does not match germline at one end; this may be a read error. CDR3 nucleotide sequence: TGCGCCAGCAGCTTGGCTCTAGCGGGCACAGATACGCAGTATTTT. Amino acids: CASSLALAGTDTQYF. This chain uses TRBV7-2 with TRBJ2-3; TRBD2 aligns across 7 bases. Germline V lookup: CDR1 SGHTA, CDR2 FQGNSA. The CDR3 extends over 15 amino acids.

J is TRBJ2-1 and V is TRBV10-3; tentatively, D is TRBD1 (6 bases). Germline V lookup: CDR1 ENHRY, CDR2 SYGVKD. This CDR3 spans 15 amino acids. Trimming removed 10 bases from V and 0 bases from J, with 16 bases in between. CDR3 bases: TGTGCCACAGCAAGGACAGACAGCTCCTACAATGAGCAGTTCTTC. This encodes CATARTDSSYNEQFF.

The rearrangement links TRBV29-1 to TRBJ2-7; 10 bases match TRBD1. The CDR3 consists of 12 residues. V was clipped by 8 bases and J by 2 bases; unmatched bases: 3. Per germline, CDR1 SQVTM and CDR2 ANQGSEA. The CDR3 sequence: CSTGQGAYEQYF. The CDR3 nucleotides are TGCAGCACCGGACAGGGGGCCTACGAGCAGTACTTC.

This clonotype has only a few counts. The chain links TRBV10-3 to TRBJ2-1; 7 nucleotides line up with TRBD1. J lost 8 bases, V lost 4 bases, and 5 bases had no gene match. CDR3 length: 13 residues. CDR1 and CDR2 (germline): ENHRY, SYGVKD. The CDR3 loop reads CAISVKQGYEQFF. The CDR3 nucleotides are TGTGCCATCAGTGTAAAACAGGGGTATGAGCAGTTCTTC.

A few counts support this clonotype. J is TRBJ2-1 and V is TRBV25-1, with D possibly matching TRBD1 (5 bases). Germline CDR1 reads MGHDK; CDR2 reads SYGVNS. V dropped 1 base and J dropped 3 bases, with 10 bases sitting between them. This CDR3 has 15 residues. CDR3 DNA sequence: TGTGCCAGCAGTGAATTTGACACAGGCTACAATGAGCAGTTCTTC. Translation: CASSEFDTGYNEQFF.

The V gene is TRBV24-1, the J gene TRBJ2-1; D may be TRBD1 (5 bases). V was cut by 1 base and J by 5 bases, with 11 bases left in between. This CDR3 has 15 amino acids. CDR1 and CDR2 from the germline V gene are KGHDR and SFDVKD. The CDR3 here is CATSDFFVRDNEQFF. As DNA, the CDR3 is TGTGCCACCAGTGATTTTTTTGTCAGGGACAATGAGCAGTTCTTC.

This clonotype was seen ten or more times. The chain joins TRBV6-1 to TRBJ1-2; TRBD1 is a possible D gene (6 bases). V was trimmed by 5 bases and J by 8 bases, leaving 12 bases between them. The V gene's germline CDR1 is MNHNS and CDR2 SASEGT. CDR3 length: 12 residues. The CDR3 reads CASSTSGAGYTF. As DNA, the CDR3 is TGTGCCAGCAGTACTTCAGGGGCGGGCTACACCTTC.

CDR3 loop: CASGHVSPLHF. CDR3 bases: TGTGCCAGCGGTCATGTTTCACCCCTCCACTTT. The rearrangement links TRBV27 to TRBJ1-6, with no clear D. CDR3 length: 11 residues. V gave up 8 bases and J gave up 9 bases, with 8 bases separating them. Germline values: CDR1 MNHEY, CDR2 SMNVEV (reference sequence).

The table lists this clonotype with a count of one. This chain uses TRBV7-2 with TRBJ1-2, with D unclear. Germline CDR1 is SGHTA and CDR2 is FQGNSA. The CDR3 runs 14 residues. V was pared by 5 bases and J by 6 bases, with 16 bases between. CDR3 amino acids: CASSRDGWVDGYTF. CDR3 DNA sequence: TGTGCCAGCAGCCGTGACGGATGGGTCGATGGCTACACCTTC.

V gene TRBV20-1 combines with J gene TRBJ2-5; no reliable D call. Near its end, the DNA agrees better with TRBJ2-7, so the J call may be wrong. The germline gives CDR1 DFQATT, CDR2 SNEGSKA (reference sequence). This CDR3 region has 11 residues. CDR3 amino acids: CSARIESEQYF. The CDR3 DNA is TGCAGTGCTAGAATTGAAAGCGAGCAGTACTTC.

This clonotype has only a few counts. The rearrangement links TRBV4-2 to TRBJ2-1; possible D gene TRBD1, 7 bases. This CDR3 spans 17 amino acids. The V end was cut by 0 bases, the J end by 3 bases, with 15 bases between. The germline gives CDR1 LGHNA, CDR2 YNFKEQ. The CDR3 is CASSQDIGRGVYNEQFF. The CDR3 nucleotides are TGTGCCAGCAGCCAAGATATTGGCAGGGGGGTCTACAATGAGCAGTTCTTC.

V and J are TRBV4-2 and TRBJ2-5; 8 bases are shared with TRBD2. V lost 4 bases, J lost 11 bases, and 15 bases stayed unmatched. Germline V gives CDR1 LGHNA, CDR2 YNFKEQ. The CDR3 covers 15 residues. The CDR3 sequence: CASSPSGRGDNEQYF. As DNA, the CDR3 is TGTGCCAGCAGCCCTTCGGGGCGGGGGGACAATGAGCAGTACTTC.

The gene calls are TRBV7-3 and TRBJ1-1; D call uncertain. The length of the CDR3 is 14 residues. From germline, CDR1 is SGHTA and CDR2 FQGTGA. The V end lost 3 bases, the J end lost 0 bases, and 8 bases lay between the germline ends. CDR3 sequence: CASSFGVMNTEAFF. CDR3 nucleotide sequence: TGTGCCAGCAGCTTTGGGGTAATGAACACTGAAGCTTTCTTT.